This T cell receptor (beta chain) was recorded in a study of OX40 agonist ivuxolimab in advanced cancers. Notes on the research overall: Ivuxolimab was a fully human IgG2 agonistic monoclonal antibody targeting the costimulatory receptor OX40 (CD134). Intravenous ivuxolimab was administered to patients every 2 weeks at six dose levels: 0.01, 0.1, 0.3, 1.5, 3 and 10 mg/kg. Among the approximately 50 dose-escalation patients, 19 had hepatocellular carcinoma, approximately 15 melanoma, 9 renal cell carcinoma and 9 head and neck cancer. In the dose-escalation cohort, 82.7% of patients were male, and the mean age was approximately 60 years, with a range of about 23 to 85. Patients were allowed to have had prior anti-PD-1, anti-PD-L1 or anti-CTLA-4 therapy, and 40% of the dose-escalation patients had been treated with checkpoint inhibitors. Partial responses occurred in three dose-escalation patients, of whom one had hepatocellular carcinoma and two had cutaneous melanoma. The point of sequencing TCRbeta in the periphery was to test whether ivuxolimab changed TCR sequence diversity and drove clonal T-cell expansion. The paper covers the monotherapy dose-escalation part of the phase I ivuxolimab trial, which included N of about 50 patients. Broader findings and caveats from the paper: Clonal expansion of both CD4+ and CD8+ blood T cells was observed from baseline to week 6 at doses 0.1 to 3.0 mg/kg. Low levels of normalized T-cell clonal expansion were also seen in some nonresponding patients. Partial responders in the 0.1-3.0 mg/kg groups had among the lowest normalized peripheral clonal expansion, especially among CD8+ T cells. After ivuxolimab, more expanded clones were found on average in CD8+ T cells than in CD4+ T cells. The antigen specificity of the peripheral T cells that underwent clonal expansion was not determined.

Genomic DNA was extracted from sorted cells for sequencing of the TCRbeta CDR3 region. The immunoSEQ Assay was used for sequencing of TCRbeta CDR3 regions. TCRdb retrieved this table from immuneACCESS and kept in-frame rearrangements only. Not all clones are present; in checked studies, unresolved V genes account for under half, and no reason is known for the remainder. For this sample the table gives tens of thousands of clones, of which about nine tenths were detected only once. The ten largest clones take up 4% to 5.5% of the sample. Including cysteine and phenylalanine, the CDR3 has 14 amino acids. The DNA shown is the 42-base CDR3, in frame from base 1. CDR1 and CDR2 are drawn from the germline V gene (reference sequence): SEHNR, FQNEAQ. V is reduced by 1 base and J by 6 bases, leaving a spacing of 10 bases between them. The trial excluded patients who had a history of autoimmune disease or were on systemic immunosuppression. In every dose cohort, peripheral blood was drawn for TCR sequencing at baseline, cycle 4 day 1, and cycle 7 day 1. Samples were obtained from an open-label, multicenter, first-in-human phase I dose-escalation trial of ivuxolimab. Adults with locally advanced or metastatic melanoma, renal cell, hepatocellular, or head and neck squamous cell carcinoma were enrolled in the trial. Before TCR sequencing, CD4+ T cells and CD8+ T cells from peripheral blood were sorted into separate populations.

Worth noting for this clone: Its cognate antigen has yet to be identified. No much larger clone is present one base from it, and per-base qualities are unavailable.

The sequence is built from TRBV7-9 and TRBJ2-1; the D segment might be TRBD1 or TRBD2, since each matches 6 bases. Sequenced material: CD4+ or CD8+ T cells sorted from blood, taken in a trial of the OX40 agonist ivuxolimab. The TCR sequence derives from an adult with an advanced solid tumor such as melanoma, head and neck, liver or kidney cancer. The base sequence is TGTGCCAGCAGCTTAGTCCGGGGGCCCAATGAGCAGTTCTTC. It codes for CASSLVRGPNEQFF.